Listed here are 30 T cell receptor beta chains from one sample, sequenced in a study of T cells after yellow fever vaccination. TCRdb re-called the 5' RACE reads with MiXCR, one entry per CDR3 protein. This sample has hundreds of thousands of distinct CDR3 sequences, with more than 9% found just once. The sequencing used PBMCs, collected on the day of the first yellow fever vaccination. These receptors were collected from a man younger than 30 who received the YFV17D yellow fever vaccine.

The chain joins TRBV20-1 to TRBJ2-5, with D possibly being TRBD2 (6 bases). Trimming removed 0 bases from V and 5 bases from J, with 10 bases in between. The CDR3 totals 13 residues. The germline CDR1 and CDR2 sequences are DFQATT and SNEGSKA (reference sequence). The chain's CDR3 is CSAREAGRETQYF. As DNA, the CDR3 is TGCAGTGCTAGAGAGGCAGGGAGGGAGACCCAGTACTTC.

The chain carries TRBV7-2 and TRBJ2-1; no reliable D call. Trimming cost V 4 bases and J 6 bases, with 10 bases left between them. CDR1 SGHTA and CDR2 FQGNSA come from the germline V gene. This CDR3 contains 13 residues. The CDR3 reads CASSSWYGNEQFF. The CDR3, as DNA: TGTGCCAGCAGCTCCTGGTACGGCAATGAGCAGTTCTTC.

The V and J genes are TRBV19 and TRBJ2-1; perhaps TRBD1 as D (6 bases). Germline V gene sequence: CDR1 LNHDA, CDR2 SQIVND (reference sequence). V dropped 4 bases and J dropped 12 bases, with 25 bases sitting between them. The CDR3 has 16 residues. The CDR3 DNA reads as TGTGCCAGTAGTACCTTAGACAGGTCCCCGGCGAGCGGGCAGTTCTTC. Translation gives CASSTLDRSPASGQFF. Full variable domain (outside the CDR3, taken from reference TRBV19 and TRBJ2-1): DGGITQSPKYLFRKEGQNVTLSCEQNLNHDAMYWYRQDPGQGLRLIYYSQIVNDFQKGDIAEGYSVSREKKESFPLTVTSAQKNPTAFYLCASSTLDRSPASGQFFGPGTRLTVL.

In this sample, this clonotype turned up a few times. The chain has TRBV6-5 and TRBJ2-3, with 9 positions matching TRBD2. Per the germline V gene, CDR1 is MNHEY and CDR2 is SVGAGI. V shed 2 bases and J 1 base; nucleotides not matched to a gene: 10. CDR3 length equals 18 residues. This chain's CDR3 is CASSYTTERGVGTDTQYF. The CDR3 DNA follows: TGTGCCAGCAGTTACACGACTGAGCGGGGGGTTGGCACAGATACGCAGTATTTT.

A few counts support this clonotype. Written as DNA, the CDR3 is TGCGCCAGCAGCCAGACTCCTCTCAGGCACAGGGGCTCTGGAAACGAGCAGTACTTC. Translating it yields CASSQTPLRHRGSGNEQYF. This rearrangement joins TRBV4-3 to TRBJ2-7; 7 bases are a match to TRBD1. Germline trimming cut 3 bases from V and 5 bases from J; bases unmatched to any gene: 22. The CDR3 sequence is 19 residues long. The germline V gene has CDR1 LGHNA and CDR2 YSLEER.

In this sample, this clonotype turned up a few times. CDR3 bases: TGTGCCAGCAGTCCGGGGCCCTCGGGCGGCTACACCTTC. Amino acid sequence: CASSPGPSGGYTF. V gene TRBV12-3 or TRBV12-4 combines with J gene TRBJ1-2; weak D call: TRBD1 (5 bases). Trimming left V 5 bases short and J 8 bases short, with 15 bases between. CDR3 length equals 13 residues.

V usage is TRBV2 and J usage is TRBJ1-5; tentatively, D is TRBD1 (6 bases). Per germline, CDR1 SNHLY and CDR2 FYNNEI. The CDR3 spans 13 residues. Trimming took 6 bases from V and 6 from J, leaving 12 bases between them. The CDR3 DNA reads TGTGCCAGCAGAGACCAGGGGACTCAGCCCCAGCATTTT. It translates to CASRDQGTQPQHF.

This clonotype has just a few counts. The V call is TRBV9, the J call TRBJ2-5; the D gene is possibly TRBD1 (6 bases). The CDR3 is 13 amino acids. Per germline, CDR1 SGDLS and CDR2 YYNGEE. Trimming left V 6 bases short and J 3 bases short, with 12 bases between. CDR3 loop: CASNRENEETQYF. CDR3 coding DNA: TGTGCCAGCAACAGGGAGAACGAAGAGACCCAGTACTTC.

This clonotype was detected many times. The gene calls are TRBV12-3 or TRBV12-4 and TRBJ1-1; D call uncertain. This CDR3 is 12 amino acids long. The ends were cut back, 6 bases at V and 0 bases at J, with 5 bases in the middle. Here the CDR3 reads CASSLMNTEAFF. In DNA, the CDR3 is TGTGCCAGCAGCTTAATGAACACTGAAGCTTTCTTT.

The sample holds a few counts of this clonotype. The V and J genes are TRBV11-2 and TRBJ1-1, with unresolved D. The V gene lost 6 bases and the J gene lost 2 bases, with 16 bases spanning the gap. The CDR3 has 15 residues. The germline V gene encodes CDR1 SGHAT and CDR2 FQNNGV. CDR3: CASRISSGINTEAFF. The CDR3, as DNA: TGTGCCAGCAGAATATCTTCAGGAATTAACACTGAAGCTTTCTTT.

CDR3 sequence reads: CASSQVRGDYGYTF. CDR3 DNA sequence: TGTGCCAGCAGCCAAGTCAGGGGGGACTATGGCTACACCTTC. The chain recombines TRBV11-2 with TRBJ1-2; TRBD1 aligns across 7 bases. Germline-derived CDR1 and CDR2 are SGHAT and FQNNGV. The CDR3 is 14 amino acids. J was trimmed by 3 bases and V by 5 bases; bases with no gene match: 6. The variable domain in full, with the rest retrieved from reference TRBV11-2 and TRBJ1-2, is EAGVAQSPRYKIIEKRQSVAFWCNPISGHATLYWYQQILGQGPKLLIQFQNNGVVDDSQLPKDRFSAERLKGVDSTLKIQPAKLEDSAVYLCASSQVRGDYGYTFGSGTRLTVV.

In its sample, this clonotype was seen a few times. The rearrangement links TRBV5-1 to TRBJ1-2; no clear D. This CDR3 is built from 13 residues. V lost 5 bases and J lost 6, with 14 bases in between. Germline CDR1 SGHRS, CDR2 YFSETQ. The CDR3: CASRLRAPNGYTF. CDR3 coding DNA: TGCGCCAGCAGACTACGGGCACCAAATGGCTACACCTTC.

The genes are TRBV7-2 and TRBJ2-3, with D perhaps matching TRBD1 (6 bases). CDR3 size: 12 residues. V was pared by 4 bases and J by 4 bases, with 6 bases between. From germline, CDR1 is SGHTA and CDR2 FQGNSA. CDR3 bases: TGTGCCAGCAGCTACAGGGCAGATACGCAGTATTTT. It encodes CASSYRADTQYF.

This clonotype turned up a few times. V and J are TRBV20-1 and TRBJ1-5; 7 nucleotides match TRBD1. Germline V gene sequence: CDR1 DFQATT, CDR2 SNEGSKA (reference sequence). Losses at the gene ends were 5 bases for V and 5 bases for J; bases not matched to a gene: 6. This CDR3 has 13 residues. The CDR3 sequence is CSAVQGRDQPQHF. The CDR3 DNA reads TGCAGTGCTGTACAGGGGCGCGATCAGCCCCAGCATTTT.

The chain links TRBV14 to TRBJ1-2; D perhaps matches TRBD1 (6 bases). V was pared by 4 bases and J by 3 bases, with 12 bases between. CDR1 is SGHDN and CDR2 is FVKESK in the germline V gene. The CDR3 spans 14 residues. The CDR3 loop is CASSPQDSYYGYTF. The CDR3 region has the DNA TGTGCCAGCAGCCCCCAGGACAGTTACTATGGCTACACCTTC.

This clonotype turned up a few times. CDR3 sequence (DNA): TGTGCCAGCAACTTACACCTCCAAGAGACCCAGTACTTC. This gives the protein CASNLHLQETQYF. This chain links TRBV6-2 or TRBV6-3 with TRBJ2-5; D is undetermined. Germline V gene sequence: CDR1 MNHEY, CDR2 SVGEGT. The CDR3 runs to 13 residues. V lost 7 bases, J lost 1 base, and 10 bases lay in between.

Note on this clonotype: Mismatch with germline at one junction end may stem from a read error. The gene calls are TRBV6-2 or TRBV6-3 and TRBJ2-3; 8 bases match TRBD1. This CDR3 is built from 15 residues. The germline gives CDR1 MNHEY, CDR2 SVGEGT. In DNA form, the CDR3 reads TGTGCCAGCAGTGACTCAGGGGGCTCCACAGATACGCAGTATTTT. It specifies CASSDSGGSTDTQYF.

This chain links TRBV4-2 with TRBJ1-5; a weak D match, TRBD1 (5 bases). V lost 0 bases and J lost 6, with 15 bases in between. Germline V gene data show CDR1 as LGHNA and CDR2 as YNFKEQ. This CDR3 comprises 16 residues. The CDR3 DNA reads as TGTGCCAGCAGCCAAGATTCAGGGTTGAGCTCTCAGCCCCAGCATTTT. It yields the protein CASSQDSGLSSQPQHF.

The chain employs TRBV4-1 and TRBJ2-5; TRBD1 matches at 10 bases. Germline trimming cut 1 base from V and 5 bases from J; bases unmatched to any gene: 10. The CDR3 covers 17 residues. Germline V CDR1 and CDR2: MGHRA, YSYEKL. Here the CDR3 DNA reads TGCGCCAGCAGCCAAGGAGTCGGGACAGGGGTGACGGAGACCCAGTACTTC. As protein: CASSQGVGTGVTETQYF.

The genes are TRBV7-9 and TRBJ2-2; TRBD1 matches 7 bases. The CDR3 totals 17 residues. V gave up 5 bases and J gave up 4 bases; unmatched junction bases: 13. Germline V gene data show CDR1 as SEHNR and CDR2 as FQNEAQ (reference sequence). The CDR3 nucleotides read TGTGCCAGCAGCAAGCCCCCAACAGGGGTGGGCACCGGGGAGCTGTTTTTT. This gives the protein CASSKPPTGVGTGELFF.

The chain employs TRBV14 and TRBJ2-3; TRBD2 might be the D (5 bases). The CDR3 has 15 residues. V was shortened by 4 bases and J by 6 bases, with 17 bases between the two germline ends. CDR1 is SGHDN, CDR2 FVKESK, per germline. CDR3 protein: CASSRSRAETDTQYF. In DNA, the CDR3 is TGTGCCAGCAGCCGCTCGAGGGCGGAAACGGATACGCAGTATTTT.

The J gene is TRBJ1-5, the V gene TRBV20-1, with 10 nucleotides matching TRBD1. V gave up 0 bases and J gave up 3 bases; unmatched junction bases: 11. This CDR3 is 18 amino acids long. Germline assignment: CDR1 DFQATT and CDR2 SNEGSKA (reference sequence). The CDR3 loop is CSARDLNRDRGVNQPQHF. DNA for the CDR3: TGCAGTGCTAGAGATCTTAATCGGGACAGGGGAGTCAATCAGCCCCAGCATTTT.

This clonotype was seen a few times. The genes are TRBV6-5 and TRBJ1-6, with a weak D call TRBD1 (5 bases). CDR3 length: 14 residues. V was clipped by 1 base and J by 8 bases, with 9 bases between them. Looked up from germline, CDR1 is MNHEY and CDR2 is SVGAGI. This CDR3 is CASSYWGEDSPLHF. The DNA of the CDR3 is TGTGCCAGCAGTTACTGGGGGGAAGATTCACCCCTCCACTTT.

This clonotype was detected ten times or more. The chain employs TRBV3-1 and TRBJ2-5; 7 bases line up with TRBD2. After removal of 0 bases from V and 6 bases from J, the junction contained 7 bases not matched to a gene. The CDR3 is made up of 15 amino acids. Looked up from germline, CDR1 is LGHDT and CDR2 is YNNKEL (reference sequence). In nucleotides, the CDR3 is TGTGCCAGCAGCCAAGATCCGACTAGCCGGAAGACCCAGTACTTC. Translated, it gives CASSQDPTSRKTQYF.

The CDR3: CASGDVYNEQFF. The CDR3 region has the DNA TGTGCCAGCGGGGACGTCTACAATGAGCAGTTCTTC. This sequence joins TRBV2 and TRBJ2-1; either TRBD1 or TRBD2 may fit D (5 bases each). The length of the CDR3 is 12 residues. Germline V gene data show CDR1 as SNHLY and CDR2 as FYNNEI. V lost 8 bases and J 3 bases, leaving 8 bases between the germline ends.

This clonotype was seen more than once but under ten times. The chain is built from TRBV19 and TRBJ1-1; D possibly corresponds to TRBD1 (5 bases). Germline-derived CDR1 and CDR2 are LNHDA and SQIVND (reference sequence). Trimming left V 8 bases short and J 4 bases short, with 14 bases between. The CDR3 has 13 residues. The DNA for the CDR3 is TGTGCCAGTGGATACGACAGATTCACTGAAGCTTTCTTT. This gives the protein CASGYDRFTEAFF.

The J gene is TRBJ1-1, the V gene TRBV20-1, with unresolved D. Germline V gene data show CDR1 as DFQATT and CDR2 as SNEGSKA (reference sequence). Trimming left V 5 bases short and J 1 base short, with 11 bases between. The CDR3 sequence is 13 residues long. CDR3 protein: CSALKTQNTEAFF. In DNA form, the CDR3 reads TGCAGTGCTCTAAAGACTCAGAACACTGAAGCTTTCTTT.

The chain employs TRBV5-1 and TRBJ1-2; 9 nucleotides align to TRBD1. The ends lost 4 bases at V and 4 bases at J; junction bases unmatched: 8. The germline V gene encodes CDR1 SGHRS and CDR2 YFSETQ. CDR3 size: 15 residues. Here the CDR3 reads CASSGTGLRSYGYTF. The CDR3 DNA is TGCGCCAGCAGCGGGACAGGGCTTCGCTCCTATGGCTACACCTTC.

The chain employs TRBV5-1 and TRBJ1-1, with D maybe TRBD1 (5 bases). The germline V gene has CDR1 SGHRS and CDR2 YFSETQ. Trimming left V 4 bases short and J 2 bases short, with 12 bases between. This CDR3 has 14 amino acids. CDR3 region: CASSETASNTEAFF. CDR3 nucleotides: TGCGCCAGCAGCGAGACAGCTTCCAACACTGAAGCTTTCTTT. The full variable domain, in which reference TRBV5-1 and TRBJ1-1 provide the parts outside the CDR3, is KAGVTQTPRYLIKTRGQQVTLSCSPISGHRSVSWYQQTPGQGLQFLFEYFSETQRNKGNFPGRFSGRQFSNSRSEMNVSTLELGDSALYLCASSETASNTEAFFGQGTRLTVV.

This chain joins TRBV29-1 and TRBJ2-7; TRBD1 matches 8 bases. CDR3 length: 15 amino acids. CDR1 and CDR2 (germline): SQVTM, ANQGSEA. V lost 3 bases, J lost 4 bases, and 11 bases stayed unmatched. The CDR3 DNA follows: TGCAGCGTTGAGGGTGGACAGGGAGAAACGTACGAGCAGTACTTC. It is translated as CSVEGGQGETYEQYF.